This section outlines one T cell receptor (beta chain) sequence together with its context. Its antigen is currently unknown. 60 Vbeta and 13 Jbeta primers were used in PCR. Generated by immunoSEQ multiplex PCR, the TCRdb table keeps only in-frame clones and is missing some. The repertoire holds about 98,000 clones, with about 80% as singletons. Germline V CDR1 and CDR2: SQVTM, ANQGSEA. V lost 6 bases and J lost 8, with 31 bases in between. The CDR3 length is 17 residues. This record comes from a study of cytomegalovirus exposure and HLA in healthy donors. Overall study context: Among around 200 million T cells, an earlier analysis found 117 million unique TCR beta sequences.

Unrecorded immune exposure was likely among donors, who were nominally healthy when sampled. Study-wide results and caveats: Earlier analysis looked at TCR beta V segments, and most were productive about 90% or about 30% of the time.

The chain has TRBV29-1 and TRBJ1-2; no clear D. Sequencing used PBMCs. The sequence came from a man younger than 35 in good health and CMV-seropositive. In nucleotides, the CDR3 is TGCAGCGTCGCCCGGCGGCCTAGTCTTTTACCTTCTTACGGCTACACCTTC. Translated: CSVARRPSLLPSYGYTF.